Listed below are T cell receptor beta chains from one sample, sequenced in a study of T cell repertoires in cytomegalovirus infection. Their recognized antigens are unknown. TCRdb reprocessed the reads via MiXCR and lists one record per CDR3 protein. This table has around 100,000 distinct CDR3 sequences, over 9% appearing once. The sequencing input was PBMCs, sequenced either directly or after in vitro stimulation (not recorded which). These receptors all come from a human donor in good health (CMV status not recorded). Some clones in this sample may be carry-over from other donors' samples. Both conserved end residues are part of each CDR3. The D gene is left open where the match is weak. Some rows mark clone size as missing; the rest say once, few, many or name a class of expanded clone.

v_call	d_call	j_call	clone_size	cdr3_nt	cdr3_aa
TRBV7-2	.	TRBJ1-1	many	TGTGCCAGCAGCTTAGTAGGGGGTAGAGCTTTCTTT	CASSLVGGRAFF
TRBV24-1	TRBD1	TRBJ2-5	few	TGTGCCACCAGTGACCCAGGGGGCCTAACCGAGACCCAGTACTTC	CATSDPGGLTETQYF
TRBV12-3/TRBV12-4	.	TRBJ1-2	few	TGTGCCAGCAGTTCTGCCGGGTATGGCTACACCTTC	CASSSAGYGYTF
TRBV7-3	TRBD2	TRBJ2-1	many	TGTGCCAGCAGTTCTAGCGGGACTAGCGGACTTTGGCCCTACAATGAGCAGTTCTTC	CASSSSGTSGLWPYNEQFF
TRBV4-3	.	TRBJ1-1	few	TGCGCCAGCAGCCAAGAAATGGGAGAGGTCTCCGAAGCTTTCTTT	CASSQEMGEVSEAFF
TRBV3-1	.	TRBJ2-3	many	TGTGCCAGCAGCCAAGTCGAGGGGTATAGGCAGTATTTT	CASSQVEGYRQYF
TRBV3-1	.	TRBJ2-1	few	TGTGCCAGCAGCCAAGTTCCGGCCCTGCACAATGAGCAGTTCTTC	CASSQVPALHNEQFF
TRBV12-3/TRBV12-4	.	TRBJ1-1	few	TGTGCCAGCAGTTTCCCCAACACTGAAGCTTTCTTT	CASSFPNTEAFF
TRBV5-6	.	TRBJ2-1	few	TGTGCCAGCAGCTTGGGGTCCGAGCAGTTCTTC	CASSLGSEQFF
TRBV19	TRBD1	TRBJ1-4	many	TGTGCCAGTAGTAGGGGACAGGGGGCGATGACTAATGAAAAACTGTTTTTT	CASSRGQGAMTNEKLFF
TRBV11-2	.	TRBJ2-2	few	TGTGCCAGCACATCAATCGGATCTGGTACCGGGGAGCTGTTTTTT	CASTSIGSGTGELFF
TRBV28	TRBD1	TRBJ1-4	.	TGTGCCAGCAGTTTTGGGACAGGAGCAACTAATGAAAAACTGTTTTTT	CASSFGTGATNEKLFF
TRBV4-1	.	TRBJ2-3	few	TGCGCCAGCAGCCCCACAGCCTCGATTTACACAGATACGCAGTATTTT	CASSPTASIYTDTQYF
TRBV6-6	TRBD2	TRBJ2-3	many	TGTGCCAGCAGCTATGGCCTTTCTTTTGAACTAGCGCCGAGAACTGGCACAGATACGCAGTATTTT	CASSYGLSFELAPRTGTDTQYF
TRBV7-4	.	TRBJ2-5	few	TGTGCCAGCCAAGCTATAGCTCGGAACCAAGAGACCCAGTACTTC	CASQAIARNQETQYF
TRBV15	.	TRBJ2-3	.	TGTGCCACCAGCAGAGCATATACAGATACGCAGTATTTT	CATSRAYTDTQYF
TRBV27	.	TRBJ1-5	.	TGTGCCAGACCTGCGGGGCGGGGCAATCAGCCCCAGCATTTT	CARPAGRGNQPQHF
TRBV7-9	.	TRBJ2-1	.	TGTGCCAGCAGCTCCCCCGGGGGTCTCCTCTACAATGAGCAGTTCTTC	CASSSPGGLLYNEQFF
TRBV19	.	TRBJ1-4	.	TGTGCAATAAGGATGGGCGAAAAACTGTTTTTT	CAIRMGEKLFF
TRBV6-6	.	TRBJ1-5	few	TGTGCCAGCAATTTCGGAAGCAATCAGCCCCAGCATTTT	CASNFGSNQPQHF
TRBV24-1	TRBD2	TRBJ2-7	many	TGTGCCACCAGTGCCCCGGGAGGCGAGCAGTACTTC	CATSAPGGEQYF
TRBV2	.	TRBJ1-2	.	TGTGCCAGCAAGGGAGGAGTAAGGGATGGCTACACCTTC	CASKGGVRDGYTF
TRBV7-2	.	TRBJ1-5	many	TGTGCCAGCAGCTTAGTTCAGGGCAGCAATCAGCCCCAGCATTTT	CASSLVQGSNQPQHF
TRBV7-9	TRBD1	TRBJ2-1	many	TGTGCCAGCAGCGAAGTACAGGGGATTTCCTACAATGAGCAGTTCTTC	CASSEVQGISYNEQFF
TRBV29-1	.	TRBJ2-3	.	TGCAGCGTTGAATTTCCCACCGATATAAGCACAGATACGCAGTATTTT	CSVEFPTDISTDTQYF
TRBV4-1	TRBD1	TRBJ2-2	.	TGCGCCAGCAGCCAAGGGCTCCGGGACAGGGAAAATATCGGGGAGCTGTTTTTT	CASSQGLRDRENIGELFF
TRBV12-3/TRBV12-4	.	TRBJ2-1	many	TGTGCCAGCAGTTTAAATCCCGTAGTGTACAATGAGCAGTTCTTC	CASSLNPVVYNEQFF
TRBV20-1	.	TRBJ2-1	.	TGCAGTGCTAGAAAGTTCGATAGCTCCTACAATGAGCAGTTCTTC	CSARKFDSSYNEQFF
TRBV12-3/TRBV12-4	.	TRBJ1-1	many	TGTGCCAGCAGTTTACAGACGAACACTGAAGCTTTCTTT	CASSLQTNTEAFF
TRBV28	TRBD1	TRBJ2-4	.	TGTGCCAGCAGTCCTCACAGGGGAGTCAAAAACATTCAGTACTTC	CASSPHRGVKNIQYF
TRBV6-5	TRBD2	TRBJ2-5	many	TGTGCCAGCAGTTACTTTGGACTAGCGGGAGAGACCCAGTACTTC	CASSYFGLAGETQYF
TRBV7-2	.	TRBJ1-3	many	TGTGCCAGCAGCAACCGGGACATCCGACCTGGAAACACCATATATTTT	CASSNRDIRPGNTIYF
TRBV12-3/TRBV12-4	TRBD2	TRBJ2-3	many	TGTGCCAGCAGTGAGCTGACTAGCGGGAGAGAAGATACGCAGTATTTT	CASSELTSGREDTQYF
TRBV14	TRBD1	TRBJ2-1	many	TGTGCCAGCAGCCCGGTCGACGGGACAGCGCAGTTCTTC	CASSPVDGTAQFF
TRBV18	.	TRBJ2-3	.	TGTGCCAGCTCACCGGGGGGGCCAGATACGCAGTATTTT	CASSPGGPDTQYF
TRBV6-2/TRBV6-3	.	TRBJ2-1	many	TGTGCCAGCAGTACGCGGGACAGAAACAATGAGCAGTTCTTC	CASSTRDRNNEQFF
TRBV6-5	TRBD2	TRBJ2-2	.	TGTGCCAGCAGTTCCCGACTAGCGGGGACCGGGGAGCTGTTTTTT	CASSSRLAGTGELFF
TRBV4-1	TRBD2	TRBJ2-2	many	TGCGCCAGCAGCCACCAGGGGTCTAGCGGGAGTGGTACCGGGGAGCTGTTTTTT	CASSHQGSSGSGTGELFF
TRBV7-8	TRBD2	TRBJ2-7	many	TGTGCCAGCAGCTTAGCGCGGGCGGGGGGAAGCGAGCAGTACTTC	CASSLARAGGSEQYF
TRBV24-1	.	TRBJ2-1	few	TGTGCCACCAGTGATTTTCCGGCGAGCTCCTACAATGAGCAGTTCTTC	CATSDFPASSYNEQFF
TRBV6-2/TRBV6-3	TRBD2	TRBJ2-1	few	TGTGCCAGCCGGACTAGCGGGAGAGCTGAGCAGTTCTTC	CASRTSGRAEQFF